This T cell receptor beta chain was recovered during a study of shared clonotypes between healthy human individuals. On the study more broadly: Three CD4 naive, three CD4 memory, two CD8 naive and one CD8 memory plate were used per donor.

The CDR3 has 13 residues. Germline lookup yields CDR1 SQVTM and CDR2 ANQGSEA. Naivety among CD8 cells was defined by CD45RO negativity and positive CCR7 selection, thereby excluding terminally differentiated effector memory CD45RA+ cells. In the original processing: Filtering differed because ImmunoSEQ produced junction-only sequences that carried no quality scores. The repertoire was sequenced with immunoSEQ multiplex PCR; TCRdb's copy has only in-frame clones and lacks some. For V, J and clone size, that table is used; D and trimming come from the DNA. This table holds about 2 million clones, approximately 94% found once.

The gene calls are TRBV29-1 and TRBJ1-1; D possibly corresponds to TRBD1 (5 bases). The sequence derives from a man aged 18-30 years in good health. The sample comprised naive CD8+ T cells sorted from blood. The CDR3 reads CRLGGTLVTEAFF. DNA for the CDR3: TGCAGGTTGGGGGGAACCTTGGTCACTGAAGCTTTCTTT.